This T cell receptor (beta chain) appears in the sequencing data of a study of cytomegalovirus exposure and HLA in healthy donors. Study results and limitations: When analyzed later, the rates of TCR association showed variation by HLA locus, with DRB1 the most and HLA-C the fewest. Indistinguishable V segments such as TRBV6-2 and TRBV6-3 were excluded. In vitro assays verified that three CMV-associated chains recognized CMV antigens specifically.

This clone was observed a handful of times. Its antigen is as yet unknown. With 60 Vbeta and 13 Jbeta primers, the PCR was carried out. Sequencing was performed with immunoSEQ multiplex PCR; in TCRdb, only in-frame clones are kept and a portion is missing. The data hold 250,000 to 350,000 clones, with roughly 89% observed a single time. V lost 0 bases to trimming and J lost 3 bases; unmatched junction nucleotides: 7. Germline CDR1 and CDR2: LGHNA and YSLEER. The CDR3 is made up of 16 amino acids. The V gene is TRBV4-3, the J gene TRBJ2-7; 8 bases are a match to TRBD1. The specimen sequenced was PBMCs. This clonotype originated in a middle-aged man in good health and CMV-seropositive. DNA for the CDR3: TGCGCCAGCAGCCAAGATTTCCCGGACAGGGTCTACGAGCAGTACTTC. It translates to CASSQDFPDRVYEQYF.